This T cell receptor (beta chain) was found in a study of blood T cell repertoires in COVID-19. On the study more broadly: Material from acute and convalescent COVID-19 was sourced from the United States, Italy and Spain. PBMCs, B-cell-depleted T cells, or T cells provided the cDNA or gDNA that made up the material.

This CDR3 is built from 13 residues. V was trimmed by 0 bases and J by 6 bases, leaving 6 bases between them. CDR1 is SGHVS, CDR2 FNYEAQ, per germline. In the authors' workflow: Scientists estimated how many nucleated cells there were by amplifying reference gene primers. Some clones are missing from TCRdb's copy, which holds only in-frame ones; the method was immunoSEQ multiplex PCR. The V and J calls and clone size were taken over from that table, and D and trimming were inferred from the DNA. Seen here are 200,000 to 300,000 clones, 85% observed once, and the top ten hold just under 6.5%. This sequence joins TRBV7-6 and TRBJ2-1; D not resolved. The sample was peripheral blood. The sequence came from a woman in her sixties or seventies with active or convalescent COVID-19. The DNA for the CDR3 is TGTGCCAGCAGCTTAGCAACAGTCAATGAGCAGTTCTTC. Encoded protein: CASSLATVNEQFF. Full variable domain (remainder filled in from reference TRBV7-6 and TRBJ2-1): GAGVSQSPRYKVTKRGQDVALRCDPISGHVSLYWYRQALGQGPEFLTYFNYEAQQDKSGLPNDRFSAERPEGSISTLTIQRTEQRDSAMYRCASSLATVNEQFFGPGTRLTVL.